This TCR beta chain is drawn from a study of cytomegalovirus exposure and HLA in healthy donors. Germline CDR1 is LGHNA and CDR2 is YSLEER. The CDR3 runs to 18 residues. V lost 0 bases to trimming and J lost 2 bases, with 19 bases between them. Assay used: immunoSEQ multiplex PCR; TCRdb lists only in-frame clones, some missing. The sample includes more than 200,000 clones, around 91% of them seen just once. The sample taken for sequencing was PBMCs. This TCR came from a woman between 25 and 40 years old in good health and CMV-seronegative. The rearrangement links TRBV4-3 to TRBJ1-2; TRBD1 might be the D (6 bases). CDR3 region: CASSQDLISGQLNYGYTF. The DNA for the CDR3 is TGCGCCAGCAGCCAAGATCTAATCTCTGGACAGCTGAACTATGGCTACACCTTC.